The 30 T cell receptor beta chains presented below share a single source sample, sequenced in a study of blood T cells in healthy people across ages. Together with a sample-barcoded 5' primer, a J-beta primer mix was included in a second PCR lasting about 7 to 12 cycles. TCRdb independently ran MiXCR on the 5' RACE reads; one entry per CDR3 protein. Seen here are some 1.8 million distinct CDR3 sequences, about 39% observed once, and the top ten hold about 21%. The source material was blood. Source of these receptors: a human donor in good health.

This clonotype was detected a few times. The rearrangement uses TRBV20-1 and TRBJ1-6; 8 bases line up with TRBD1. There are 16 residues in the CDR3. The V gene end was trimmed by 0 bases and the J gene end by 8 bases; junction bases not matched to a gene: 9. Germline values: CDR1 DFQATT, CDR2 SNEGSKA (reference sequence). This CDR3 reads CSARDHKQGVYSPLHF. DNA of the CDR3: TGCAGTGCTAGAGATCATAAACAGGGGGTATATTCACCCCTCCACTTT.

This clonotype appeared a few times. The genes are TRBV7-2 and TRBJ2-7, with D perhaps given as TRBD1 or TRBD2 (6 bases each). Looked up from germline, CDR1 is SGHTA and CDR2 is FQGNSA. There are 15 residues in the CDR3. Trimming cost V 5 bases and J 4 bases, with 18 bases left between them. CDR3 DNA sequence: TGTGCCAGCAGCGCCCACGGGGGCTCCAATTACGAGCAGTACTTC. Encoded protein: CASSAHGGSNYEQYF.

In this sample, this clonotype turned up a few times. CDR3 protein: CASSFPGDNEQFF. The CDR3, as DNA: TGTGCCAGCAGTTTCCCTGGGGACAATGAGCAGTTCTTC. J is TRBJ2-1 and V is TRBV12-3 or TRBV12-4; no clear D gene. CDR3 size: 13 residues. The V end was cut by 3 bases, the J end by 5 bases, with 8 bases between.

V is TRBV5-4 and J is TRBJ2-1; 8 bases match TRBD1. This CDR3 spans 14 amino acids. V lost 4 bases to trimming and J lost 6 bases; unmatched junction nucleotides: 6. Germline V gene lookup returns CDR1 SGHNT and CDR2 YYREEE (reference sequence). For the CDR3, the DNA is TGTGCCAGCAGCAAGGACAGGGTAGGCAATGAGCAGTTCTTC. Amino acids: CASSKDRVGNEQFF.

This clonotype came up a few times. J is TRBJ2-1 and V is TRBV6-1; D perhaps matches TRBD1 (5 bases). V was cut by 4 bases and J by 0 bases, with 13 bases left in between. The CDR3 is 16 amino acids. The V gene's germline CDR1 is MNHNS and CDR2 SASEGT. The CDR3 loop reads CASSAWTQSSYNEQFF. The CDR3, as DNA: TGTGCCAGCAGTGCATGGACACAAAGCTCCTACAATGAGCAGTTCTTC.

The chain has TRBV20-1 and TRBJ2-5; D call uncertain. From germline, CDR1 is DFQATT and CDR2 SNEGSKA (reference sequence). CDR3 length: 13 amino acids. Trimming left V 5 bases short and J 0 bases short, with 10 bases between. CDR3 sequence: CSASRMYQETQYF. DNA of the CDR3: TGCAGTGCTTCACGGATGTACCAAGAGACCCAGTACTTC.

V usage is TRBV18 and J usage is TRBJ2-7; no clear D gene. Trimming shortened V by 5 bases and J by 6 bases, and 17 bases separated the two germline ends. CDR1 and CDR2 (germline): KGHSH, LQKENI. The CDR3 length is 14 residues. The CDR3 DNA follows: TGTGCCAGCTCATCCAGGCTGGGTCGCCCCGAGCAGTACTTC. Protein product: CASSSRLGRPEQYF.

The table lists this clonotype with a few counts. The CDR3 region is CATVRGLWNEQFF. CDR3 sequence (DNA): TGTGCCACAGTGAGGGGCTTGTGGAATGAGCAGTTCTTC. The chain uses TRBV12-3 or TRBV12-4 and TRBJ2-1; either TRBD1 or TRBD2 may supply D (5 bases each). Trimming took 10 bases from V and 7 from J, leaving 17 bases between them. This CDR3 contains 13 residues.

This clonotype was found once. The CDR3 sequence is CASSLAVGVDEQFF. In DNA, the CDR3 is TGTGCCAGCAGCTTAGCGGTAGGAGTCGATGAGCAGTTCTTC. The rearrangement links TRBV7-2 to TRBJ2-1, with D unclear. Trimming stripped 0 bases from V and 8 bases from J, with 11 bases between. CDR1 and CDR2 from the germline V gene are SGHTA and FQGNSA. The CDR3 consists of 14 residues. The variable domain in full, completed from reference TRBV7-2 and TRBJ2-1, reads GAGVSQSPSNKVTEKGKDVELRCDPISGHTALYWYRQSLGQGLEFLIYFQGNSAPDKSGLPSDRFSAERTGGSVSTLTIQRTQQEDSAVYLCASSLAVGVDEQFFGPGTRLTVL.

This chain connects TRBV2 to TRBJ2-7, with 8 bases identical to TRBD1. This CDR3 has 14 amino acids. CDR1 is SNHLY and CDR2 is FYNNEI in the germline V gene. The ends lost 7 bases at V and 2 bases at J; junction bases unmatched: 7. As DNA, the CDR3 is TGTGCCAGCATGGGCGGGACAGGCGCCTACGAGCAGTACTTC. It specifies CASMGGTGAYEQYF.

This clonotype turned up a few times. The rearrangement links TRBV6-5 to TRBJ1-6; 7 bases fit TRBD1. This CDR3 has 14 amino acids. Germline CDR1 is MNHEY and CDR2 is SVGAGI. With 6 bases clipped from V and 8 bases from J, the junction kept 7 bases outside the gene matches. The CDR3 DNA reads TGTGCCAGCAGACAGACAGGGCAAGATTCACCCCTCCACTTT. Residues: CASRQTGQDSPLHF.

The rearrangement joins TRBV29-1 to TRBJ1-1, with TRBD1 matching over 7 bases. J was trimmed by 0 bases and V by 4 bases; bases with no gene match: 5. The CDR3 sequence is 14 residues long. The germline V gene has CDR1 SQVTM and CDR2 ANQGSEA. In nucleotides, the CDR3 is TGCAGCGTTGGGGCAGGGGGGATGAACACTGAAGCTTTCTTT. Protein product: CSVGAGGMNTEAFF.

The chain has TRBV12-3 or TRBV12-4 and TRBJ1-5; unclear D gene. This CDR3 region has 14 residues. Trimming removed 1 base at V and 5 bases at J, with 9 bases between. The DNA of the CDR3 is TGTGCCAGCAGTTTAGACGTCCATTATCAGCCCCAGCATTTT. Protein: CASSLDVHYQPQHF.

The count of this clonotype is one. The V call is TRBV12-3 or TRBV12-4, the J call TRBJ2-1; TRBD2 agrees at 11 bases. The CDR3 length is 13 residues. V trimming: 9 bases; J trimming: 9 bases; junction bases outside the gene matches: 7. CDR3 sequence reads: CASQVAGGIEQFF. The CDR3 DNA follows: TGTGCCAGTCAAGTAGCGGGGGGGATTGAGCAGTTCTTC.

The chain couples TRBV4-3 to TRBJ2-7, with 10 bases aligning to TRBD2. Germline CDR1 and CDR2: LGHNA and YSLEER. This CDR3 has 16 residues. Losses at the gene ends were 0 bases for V and 4 bases for J; bases not matched to a gene: 6. CDR3 sequence: CASSQDLASGGYEQYF. The CDR3 nucleotides are TGCGCCAGCAGCCAAGATCTTGCTAGCGGGGGTTACGAGCAGTACTTC.

This clonotype was detected only a few times. The V and J genes are TRBV5-4 and TRBJ2-3; D is possibly TRBD1 or TRBD2 (6 bases each). CDR3 length: 14 residues. V lost 4 bases to trimming and J lost 5 bases, with 14 bases between them. CDR1 is SGHNT and CDR2 is YYREEE in the germline V gene (reference sequence). In DNA form, the CDR3 reads TGTGCCAGCAGCCCCGGGGGCTGGGAAGATACGCAGTATTTT. Protein sequence: CASSPGGWEDTQYF.

Many counts were recorded for this clonotype. J is TRBJ2-3 and V is TRBV7-9, with a weak D call TRBD2 (6 bases). V shed 4 bases and J shed 5 bases, with 19 bases lying between them. CDR1 and CDR2 (germline): SEHNR, FQNEAQ (reference sequence). The CDR3 loop spans 16 amino acids. The CDR3: CASSWPGPTGVDTQYF. CDR3 sequence (DNA): TGTGCCAGCAGCTGGCCCGGCCCAACGGGGGTAGATACGCAGTATTTT.

The chain is built from TRBV29-1 and TRBJ2-3, with TRBD1 matching 11 bases. The CDR3 extends over 17 amino acids. V shed 6 bases, J shed 0 bases, and the junction held 11 bases outside the gene matches. Looked up from germline, CDR1 is SQVTM and CDR2 is ANQGSEA. CDR3: CSVAGTGGSPSTDTQYF. The CDR3 DNA sequence: TGCAGCGTAGCCGGGACAGGGGGATCACCTAGCACAGATACGCAGTATTTT.

The chain combines TRBV12-3 or TRBV12-4 with TRBJ2-3, with 12 positions matching TRBD2. The V segment lost 6 bases and the J segment 4 bases; nucleotides outside the gene matches: 5. CDR3 length: 15 amino acids. CDR3 residues: CASRSTSGGSDTQYF. The CDR3 region has the DNA TGTGCCAGCAGGTCGACTAGCGGGGGTTCAGATACGCAGTATTTT.

The chain uses TRBV15 and TRBJ2-4, with 8 nucleotides matching TRBD1. V was pared by 0 bases and J by 13 bases, with 11 bases of the junction left unmatched. This CDR3 is 15 amino acids long. Looked up from germline, CDR1 is LNHNV and CDR2 is YYDKDF (reference sequence). In DNA form, the CDR3 reads TGTGCCACCAGCAGAGATGGGCAGGGGGCATTTGAGCAGTACTTC. Protein product: CATSRDGQGAFEQYF.

This sequence joins TRBV29-1 and TRBJ2-3, with 7 bases lining up with TRBD2. After removal of 6 bases from V and 3 bases from J, the junction contained 12 bases not matched to a gene. Looked up from germline, CDR1 is SQVTM and CDR2 is ANQGSEA. The CDR3 has 15 residues. As DNA, the CDR3 is TGCAGCGTCGCCCCTCGACTAGCAATGACAGATACGCAGTATTTT. It is translated as CSVAPRLAMTDTQYF.

This clonotype was observed a few times. The V and J genes are TRBV9 and TRBJ2-5, with a tentative D call TRBD1 (5 bases). The DNA end is more similar to TRBJ2-7, so the J call may be wrong. The CDR3 length is 14 residues. Germline values: CDR1 SGDLS, CDR2 YYNGEE. For the CDR3, the DNA is TGTGCCAGCAGCCCCCAGACAGTCCCCTACGAGCAGTACTTC. This encodes CASSPQTVPYEQYF.

The rearrangement links TRBV5-1 to TRBJ1-4; 7 bases are a match to TRBD1. From germline, CDR1 is SGHRS and CDR2 YFSETQ. With 0 bases clipped from V and 7 bases from J, the junction kept 3 bases outside the gene matches. The CDR3 spans 14 residues. CDR3 region: CASSLGRGPEKLFF. DNA of the CDR3: TGCGCCAGCAGCTTGGGGAGGGGGCCTGAAAAACTGTTTTTT.

This clonotype was detected a few times. J is TRBJ2-7 and V is TRBV18, with 7 bases lining up with TRBD2. The CDR3 runs 17 residues. Losses at the gene ends were 1 base for V and 3 bases for J; bases not matched to a gene: 12. Germline V gene data show CDR1 as KGHSH and CDR2 as LQKENI. The CDR3 protein is CASSPRPSGESYYEQYF. The CDR3 DNA reads TGTGCCAGCTCACCACGTCCCAGCGGGGAGTCGTACTACGAGCAGTACTTC.

The genes are TRBV4-3 and TRBJ1-6; the D is unclear. With 1 base removed from V and 7 bases from J, the gap between germline ends came to 8 bases. Germline V gene sequence: CDR1 LGHNA, CDR2 YSLEER. This CDR3 contains 14 residues. The CDR3 DNA sequence: TGCGCCAGCAGCCAAGGGGATCCAAATTCACCCCTCCACTTT. Translated: CASSQGDPNSPLHF.

The V gene is TRBV18, the J gene TRBJ2-7; D might be TRBD1 (6 bases). Trimming removed 3 bases from V and 1 base from J, with 13 bases in between. The CDR3 spans 15 residues. Germline loops: CDR1 KGHSH, CDR2 LQKENI. Here the CDR3 reads CASSPVQGLSYEQYF. The CDR3 DNA reads as TGTGCCAGCTCACCCGTTCAGGGGTTATCCTACGAGCAGTACTTC.

The chain employs TRBV9 and TRBJ2-4; D may be TRBD2 (5 bases). TRBJ2-7 matches the DNA end more closely, so the J call is doubtful. Germline V gene sequence: CDR1 SGDLS, CDR2 YYNGEE. This CDR3 is 15 amino acids long. CDR3 region: CASSRKGGSPYEQYF. The CDR3 bases are TGTGCCAGCAGCCGAAAAGGAGGATCCCCCTACGAGCAGTACTTC.

The chain carries TRBV5-1 and TRBJ2-7; the match to TRBD2 covers 12 bases. The CDR3 contains 17 residues. Germline CDR1 and CDR2: SGHRS and YFSETQ. Germline trimming cut 3 bases from V and 0 bases from J; bases unmatched to any gene: 7. The CDR3 reads CASSYTSGGSSSYEQYF. The CDR3 DNA follows: TGCGCCAGCAGCTACACTAGCGGGGGGTCGAGCTCCTACGAGCAGTACTTC.

The chain uses TRBV29-1 and TRBJ2-5; TRBD1 agrees at 8 bases. Germline trimming cut 3 bases from V and 1 base from J; bases unmatched to any gene: 4. Germline V lookup: CDR1 SQVTM, CDR2 ANQGSEA. This CDR3 is built from 14 residues. The CDR3 coding sequence is TGCAGCGTTGATCAGGGGGCCCTCCAAGAGACCCAGTACTTC. This translates into CSVDQGALQETQYF.

There are a few counts of this clonotype. This chain uses TRBV6-6 with TRBJ2-3; D uncertain. The CDR3 is 16 residues long. Per the germline V gene, CDR1 is MNHNY and CDR2 is SVGAGI (reference sequence). The V end was cut by 4 bases, the J end by 0 bases, with 14 bases between. CDR3 nucleotides: TGTGCCAGCAGTTCCCCTTACACAGCTAGCACAGATACGCAGTATTTT. It encodes CASSSPYTASTDTQYF.